These 15 T cell receptor beta chains share one sample of origin, sequenced in a study of identical twins (TCRdb year 2016). The library relied on 5' RACE. The sample was run on an Illumina HiSeq 2000. The public reads were reprocessed in TCRdb via fastp at Q25 and MiXCR, keeping in-frame beta chains. Every distinct CDR3 protein forms one entry, paired with its most common genes and DNA. The sample records roughly 700,000 distinct CDR3 sequences, 8.5% to 9.5% of which are singletons. 0.85% to 1% of the sample comes from the top ten. The same sample was also studied in work on yellow fever vaccine responses in identical twins.

Sequencing was performed on PBMCs. The receptors stem from a woman in her late teens or twenties in good health.

This chain joins TRBV11-2 and TRBJ2-1, with 9 positions matching TRBD2. CDR1 is SGHAT and CDR2 is FQNNGV in the germline V gene. CDR3 length equals 14 residues. V dropped 10 bases and J dropped 4; count of bases not matched to a gene: 8. The CDR3 spells CATSKAGGYNEQFF. The CDR3 coding sequence is TGTGCCACCTCAAAAGCGGGGGGTTACAATGAGCAGTTCTTC.

This chain connects TRBV2 to TRBJ2-3, with TRBD2 matching 10 bases. Germline V gene data show CDR1 as SNHLY and CDR2 as FYNNEI. V dropped 4 bases and J dropped 1; count of bases not matched to a gene: 5. The CDR3 is made up of 16 amino acids. For the CDR3, the DNA is TGTGCCAGCAGTGGATTAGCGGGGGGCCGCACAGATACGCAGTATTTT. Amino acids: CASSGLAGGRTDTQYF.

The table lists this clonotype with a few counts. The chain employs TRBV24-1 and TRBJ2-1; possibly TRBD1 or TRBD2 for D (5 bases each). CDR1 and CDR2 (germline): KGHDR, SFDVKD. The CDR3 is 14 residues long. V lost 5 bases, J lost 3 bases, and 10 bases lay in between. For the CDR3, the DNA is TGTGCCACCAGTGGATGGGACGGCTACAATGAGCAGTTCTTC. Protein sequence: CATSGWDGYNEQFF.

Many counts were recorded for this clonotype. The chain joins TRBV10-3 to TRBJ2-7, with unresolved D. Germline CDR1 reads ENHRY; CDR2 reads SYGVKD. CDR3 length: 15 residues. V was shortened by 2 bases and J by 0 bases, with 11 bases between the two germline ends. CDR3 residues: CAISEANRPSYEQYF. The CDR3 DNA reads as TGTGCCATCAGTGAGGCAAACCGACCCTCCTACGAGCAGTACTTC.

This clonotype has a handful of counts. The chain recombines TRBV20-1 with TRBJ2-3, with D perhaps TRBD1 (6 bases). The CDR3 sequence is 14 residues long. The germline V and J ends were trimmed by 3 bases and 0 bases, with 10 bases remaining between them. Germline values: CDR1 DFQATT, CDR2 SNEGSKA (reference sequence). The CDR3 region has the DNA TGCAGTGCTAGCTACAGGGCTAGCACAGATACGCAGTATTTT. As protein: CSASYRASTDTQYF.

In its sample, this clonotype was seen a few times. The chain has TRBV7-2 and TRBJ2-4; the match to TRBD1 covers 7 bases. Per germline, CDR1 SGHTA and CDR2 FQGNSA. V shed 3 bases, J shed 3 bases, and the junction held 2 bases outside the gene matches. The CDR3 is 14 amino acids. This CDR3 is CASSFPGGKNIQYF. CDR3 DNA sequence: TGTGCCAGCAGCTTCCCAGGGGGCAAAAACATTCAGTACTTC.

There are a few counts of this clonotype. CDR3 region: CASSLGEDRQPQHF. The DNA of the CDR3 is TGCGCCAGCAGTCTCGGTGAGGACCGCCAGCCCCAGCATTTT. The chain carries TRBV4-1 and TRBJ1-5; D not resolved. The germline V gene has CDR1 MGHRA and CDR2 YSYEKL. Between the trimmed V and J ends, which lost 6 bases and 7 bases, there was a span of 16 bases. This CDR3 contains 14 residues.

This clonotype was detected ten times or more. The chain has TRBV11-2 and TRBJ2-2; TRBD1 agrees at 7 bases. The CDR3 contains 15 residues. Unmatched junction bases numbered 6, after V lost 1 base and J lost 7 bases. Germline lookup yields CDR1 SGHAT and CDR2 FQNNGV. The CDR3 spells CASSLGTGVYGELFF. CDR3 DNA sequence: TGTGCCAGCAGCTTAGGGACAGGTGTCTACGGGGAGCTGTTTTTT.

This clonotype has just a few counts. J is TRBJ2-2 and V is TRBV6-2 or TRBV6-3, with D hard to call. The V gene lost 2 bases and the J gene lost 2 bases, with 15 bases spanning the gap. Germline V gene sequence: CDR1 MNHEY, CDR2 SVGEGT. This CDR3 is built from 17 residues. CDR3 DNA: TGTGCCAGCAGTTACCGCCTATCGTGGGATAACACCGGGGAGCTGTTTTTT. It yields the protein CASSYRLSWDNTGELFF.

As concerns this clonotype: It may be a read error: a sequence one base away is much more abundant. The rearrangement uses TRBV6-4 and TRBJ2-2, with D possibly TRBD1 on 6 matching bases. This CDR3 is 16 amino acids long. Germline V CDR1 and CDR2: MRHNA, SNTAGT. Trimming removed 0 bases at V and 4 bases at J, with 12 bases between. The CDR3 protein is CASSDSGGQITGELFF. In nucleotides, the CDR3 is TGTGCCAGCAGTGACTCAGGGGGACAAATCACCGGGGAGCTGTTTTTT.

This sequence joins TRBV24-1 and TRBJ2-2; no clear D gene. Germline V gene data show CDR1 as KGHDR and CDR2 as SFDVKD. Trimming shortened V by 4 bases and J by 4 bases, and 9 bases separated the two germline ends. The CDR3 runs 14 residues. The CDR3 reads CATSDTVGTGELFF. The CDR3 coding sequence is TGTGCCACCAGTGACACGGTGGGCACCGGGGAGCTGTTTTTT.

The chain recombines TRBV7-2 with TRBJ2-5, with no clear D. V gave up 5 bases and J gave up 5 bases, with 15 bases separating them. Germline V lookup: CDR1 SGHTA, CDR2 FQGNSA. The CDR3 is 14 residues long. CDR3 DNA: TGTGCCAGCAGCCCCCCTTCTATACGGGAGACCCAGTACTTC. This gives the protein CASSPPSIRETQYF. The full variable domain, completed using reference TRBV7-2 and TRBJ2-5, is GAGVSQSPSNKVTEKGKDVELRCDPISGHTALYWYRQSLGQGLEFLIYFQGNSAPDKSGLPSDRFSAERTGGSVSTLTIQRTQQEDSAVYLCASSPPSIRETQYFGPGTRLLVL.

This clonotype turned up a few times. This chain joins TRBV7-9 and TRBJ1-2; possibly TRBD1 for D (5 bases). CDR1 is SEHNR, CDR2 FQNEAQ, per germline (reference sequence). V was pared by 1 base and J by 4 bases, with 13 bases between. This CDR3 is 15 amino acids long. The CDR3, as DNA: TGTGCCAGCAGCTTAGGCTCTCAGGGAGTCTATGGCTACACCTTC. Translated: CASSLGSQGVYGYTF. Complete variable domain (other parts from reference TRBV7-9 and TRBJ1-2): DTGVSQNPRHKITKRGQNVTFRCDPISEHNRLYWYRQTLGQGPEFLTYFQNEAQLEKSRLLSDRFSAERPKGSFSTLEIQRTEQGDSAMYLCASSLGSQGVYGYTFGSGTRLTVV.

The V gene is TRBV19, the J gene TRBJ1-1; D gene ambiguous. V was clipped by 6 bases and J by 6 bases, with 17 bases between them. The CDR3 spans 14 residues. Germline values: CDR1 LNHDA, CDR2 SQIVND (reference sequence). This CDR3 reads CASSPPAGYAEAFF. DNA of the CDR3: TGTGCCAGTAGCCCCCCGGCGGGTTACGCTGAAGCTTTCTTT. The whole variable domain, remainder taken from reference TRBV19 and TRBJ1-1, is DGGITQSPKYLFRKEGQNVTLSCEQNLNHDAMYWYRQDPGQGLRLIYYSQIVNDFQKGDIAEGYSVSREKKESFPLTVTSAQKNPTAFYLCASSPPAGYAEAFFGQGTRLTVV.

The chain recombines TRBV20-1 with TRBJ1-5, with 7 bases fitting TRBD1. This CDR3 is 14 amino acids long. Trimming cost V 5 bases and J 5 bases; bases outside gene matches: 9. Germline CDR1 and CDR2: DFQATT and SNEGSKA (reference sequence). The CDR3 DNA reads TGCAGTGCTCGACAGGGTTTTGAGTATCAGCCCCAGCATTTT. Translating it yields CSARQGFEYQPQHF.